This TCR beta chain was found in a study of a mutant IDH1 vaccine in newly diagnosed glioma. This sample's time point: week 5, during vaccination. Every vaccine dose comprised 300 ug of mutant IDH1 20-mer peptide plus topical imiquimod. Some clones are missing from TCRdb's copy, which holds only in-frame ones; the method was immunoSEQ multiplex PCR. Altogether roughly 50,000 clones are present, roughly 78% being singletons, with the ten largest covering approximately 1.8%. The CDR3 is 17 amino acids. Germline CDR1 reads SEHNR; CDR2 reads FQNEAQ (reference sequence). The trim removed 2 bases at V and 6 bases at J, leaving 11 bases unmatched. This clone was recorded a few times. The antigen is undetermined.

The material sequenced was PBMCs, taken from a glioma patient whose treatment included an IDH1 peptide vaccine. This receptor was obtained from a woman between 35 and 50 years old with glioma. J is TRBJ2-2 and V is TRBV7-9; TRBD2 matches at 8 bases. The CDR3 spells CASSLPIRGGVAGELFF. As DNA, the CDR3 is TGTGCCAGCAGCTTACCCATTCGGGGGGGAGTAGCCGGGGAGCTGTTTTTT.